One sample yielded the 24 T cell receptor beta chains listed below, sequenced in a study of CD8+ T cells in alopecia areata listed by TCRdb under 2018. The label giving this sample's treatment or condition can be read as: oral pan-JAK inhibitor, 5-10 mg twice daily. Lesional scalp punch biopsies and peripheral blood were obtained from alopecia areata patients. The protocol used for the library was the immunoSEQ multiplex PCR assay. RNA was extracted from all samples and reverse transcribed into cDNA as template for TCR sequencing. TCRdb took this table from immuneACCESS and kept in-frame rearrangements with V and J called. Such tables lack part of the clones; where checked against another copy, unresolved V genes explain under half of the gap, and the rest is unexplained. The sample table holds 4,400 or so clones, of which approximately 57% were seen once. The ten largest clonotypes hold approximately 10% of the sample.

This sample comprised skin, obtained between weeks 36 and 40, from a patient treated with tofacitinib. These receptors all come from a human donor with alopecia areata.

The chain employs TRBV11-1 and TRBJ2-3; TRBD2 matches 11 bases. V dropped 5 bases and J dropped 2; count of bases not matched to a gene: 6. This CDR3 region has 16 residues. Germline CDR1 and CDR2: SGHAT and FQDESV (reference sequence). The CDR3 bases are TGTGCCAGCAGCCATGGGACTAGCGGATTCACAGATACGCAGTATTTT. Protein: CASSHGTSGFTDTQYF.

The chain recombines TRBV7-2 with TRBJ2-2, with D uncertain. Trimming pared 1 base from V and 7 bases from J, leaving 1 base between. The CDR3 loop spans 11 amino acids. CDR1 SGHTA and CDR2 FQGNSA come from the germline V gene. This chain's CDR3 is CASSLDGELFF. In nucleotides, the CDR3 is TGTGCCAGCAGCTTAGACGGGGAGCTGTTTTTT.

The chain combines TRBV28 with TRBJ2-3; tentative D call: TRBD2 (6 bases). The CDR3 loop spans 15 amino acids. Trimming removed 3 bases at V and 4 bases at J, with 14 bases between. Per germline, CDR1 MDHEN and CDR2 SYDVKM. The CDR3 DNA sequence: TGTGCCAGCAGTTTTTGGGGGGTTGTGGCAGATACGCAGTATTTT. Amino acid sequence: CASSFWGVVADTQYF.

V and J are TRBV6-5 and TRBJ2-3; TRBD1 is a possible D gene (6 bases). CDR1 MNHEY and CDR2 SVGAGI come from the germline V gene. The CDR3 loop spans 14 amino acids. The ends were cut back, 6 bases at V and 0 bases at J, with 10 bases in the middle. The CDR3 sequence is CASRGASSTDTQYF. CDR3 DNA: TGTGCCAGCAGGGGGGCGTCTAGCACAGATACGCAGTATTTT.

This clone occurred once. The chain carries TRBV6-1 and TRBJ2-1, with TRBD1 as a possible D gene (5 bases). The germline CDR1 and CDR2 sequences are MNHNS and SASEGT. V lost 0 bases and J lost 10, with 16 bases in between. The CDR3 is 15 residues long. CDR3 sequence: CASSEAGRRKGEQFF. The CDR3 DNA is TGTGCCAGCAGTGAAGCGGGTAGAAGGAAGGGGGAGCAGTTCTTC.

Only a few counts were recorded for this clone. V and J are TRBV27 and TRBJ1-2, with D maybe TRBD1 (5 bases). CDR1 is MNHEY, CDR2 SMNVEV, per germline (reference sequence). CDR3 length: 16 residues. Deletions cut 2 bases from V and 2 bases from J, with 15 bases between. CDR3 DNA sequence: TGTGCCAGCAGTTTAACCCCCCGGCAGGGAAACTATGGCTACACCTTC. Residues: CASSLTPRQGNYGYTF.

Regarding this clone: Because the CDR3's place on the DNA is in doubt, the DNA is left out and the CDR3 is given as listed by TCRdb. V is TRBV6-6 and J is TRBJ2-1; the listed D gene, TRBD2, was not tested against the DNA. A total of 16 residues make up the CDR3, ends included. From germline, CDR1 is MNHNY and CDR2 SVGAGI (reference sequence). The chain's CDR3 is CASSTSTSGNFNEQFF.

The V call is TRBV27, the J call TRBJ2-5; either TRBD1 or TRBD2 may supply D (5 bases each). The germline V and J ends were trimmed by 9 bases and 5 bases, with 22 bases remaining between them. There are 15 residues in the CDR3. CDR1 is MNHEY, CDR2 SMNVEV, per germline (reference sequence). The CDR3 is CASSRQGPTGETQYF. For the CDR3, the DNA is TGTGCCAGTTCGAGGCAGGGACCGACCGGGGAGACCCAGTACTTC.

V is TRBV7-2 and J is TRBJ2-7; D is undetermined. The CDR3 is made up of 12 amino acids. Between the trimmed V and J ends, which lost 11 bases and 7 bases, there was a span of 18 bases. CDR1 is SGHTA, CDR2 FQGNSA, per germline. CDR3 residues: CAGTIGPAEQYF. The CDR3 coding sequence is TGTGCCGGCACCATAGGGCCTGCGGAGCAGTACTTC.

This clone appeared a few times. CDR3 protein: CASSYGVGAFF. The CDR3 DNA reads as TGTGCCAGCAGTTACGGGGTTGGAGCTTTCTTT. This chain links TRBV6-1 with TRBJ1-1; no reliable D call. Trimming cost V 5 bases and J 10 bases, with 11 bases left between them. Germline V gene data show CDR1 as MNHNS and CDR2 as SASEGT. This CDR3 has 11 amino acids.

This clone has only one observation. This sequence joins TRBV18 and TRBJ2-5; perhaps D is TRBD1 or TRBD2 (5 bases each). Germline V gene sequence: CDR1 KGHSH, CDR2 LQKENI. V lost 1 base and J 0 bases, leaving 15 bases between the germline ends. This CDR3 is built from 17 residues. The CDR3 protein is CASSPLGGGTYQETQYF. The CDR3 DNA sequence: TGTGCCAGCTCACCACTAGGTGGGGGAACGTACCAAGAGACCCAGTACTTC.

V gene TRBV7-9 combines with J gene TRBJ2-7; 13 bases are a match to TRBD2. The length of the CDR3 is 15 residues. The V gene end was trimmed by 7 bases and the J gene end by 5 bases; junction bases not matched to a gene: 8. CDR1 SEHNR and CDR2 FQNEAQ come from the germline V gene (reference sequence). CDR3 nucleotide sequence: TGTGCCAGCACGCTTACCGGACTAGCGGGAGACGAGCAGTACTTC. Translating it yields CASTLTGLAGDEQYF.

There are a few counts of this clone. The chain couples TRBV7-2 to TRBJ1-1; 7 nucleotides agree with TRBD1. V shed 3 bases and J 1 base; nucleotides not matched to a gene: 2. The CDR3 has 14 amino acids. Germline CDR1 and CDR2: SGHTA and FQGNSA. For the CDR3, the DNA is TGTGCCAGCAGCTTCGAGGGGGCGAACACTGAAGCTTTCTTT. Translated: CASSFEGANTEAFF.

This clone was seen only once. The rearrangement links TRBV5-1 to TRBJ2-3; TRBD2 is a possible D gene (5 bases). CDR3 length equals 14 residues. V lost 0 bases and J 4 bases, leaving 9 bases between the germline ends. Looked up from germline, CDR1 is SGHRS and CDR2 is YFSETQ. The CDR3 is CASSLVLDSDTQYF. CDR3 nucleotides: TGCGCCAGCAGCTTGGTACTAGACTCAGATACGCAGTATTTT.

The chain links TRBV6-5 to TRBJ2-7; D is tentatively TRBD1 or TRBD2 (5 bases each). Germline CDR1 reads MNHEY; CDR2 reads SVGAGI. CDR3 length: 13 residues. Trimming removed 5 bases from V and 0 bases from J, with 8 bases in between. The DNA of the CDR3 is TGTGCCAGCAGTAGGGACGGCTCCTACGAGCAGTACTTC. It specifies CASSRDGSYEQYF.

The rearrangement uses TRBV6-5 and TRBJ2-1; the D gene could be TRBD1 or TRBD2 (5 bases each). CDR3 length: 13 amino acids. Trimming removed 8 bases at V and 5 bases at J, with 13 bases between. CDR1 MNHEY and CDR2 SVGAGI come from the germline V gene. The CDR3 reads CASPGRGDNEQFF. The CDR3 nucleotides read TGTGCCAGCCCGGGAAGAGGGGACAATGAGCAGTTCTTC.

V usage is TRBV18 and J usage is TRBJ2-3; 7 nucleotides agree with TRBD2. From germline, CDR1 is KGHSH and CDR2 LQKENI. This CDR3 contains 18 residues. V was clipped by 4 bases and J by 3 bases; unmatched bases: 16. CDR3 region: CASSRSPPGGSLTDTQYF. DNA for the CDR3: TGTGCCAGCTCACGCTCACCCCCGGGCGGGAGCTTAACAGATACGCAGTATTTT.

V gene TRBV4-1 combines with J gene TRBJ2-3; D gene unclear. CDR3 length equals 16 residues. Trimming pared 4 bases from V and 1 base from J, leaving 15 bases between. Germline V CDR1 and CDR2: MGHRA, YSYEKL. CDR3 sequence: CASSPLTSPRTDTQYF. The CDR3 nucleotides are TGCGCCAGCAGCCCCTTGACCTCTCCCCGCACAGATACGCAGTATTTT.

This clone was seen only a few times. The V and J genes are TRBV7-9 and TRBJ1-1; D is possibly TRBD1 (5 bases). The CDR3 sequence is 15 residues long. Trimming pared 7 bases from V and 3 bases from J, leaving 18 bases between. Germline assignment: CDR1 SEHNR and CDR2 FQNEAQ (reference sequence). The CDR3 nucleotides read TGTGCCAGCACCCCGCCCGGAGGGGCCTACACTGAAGCTTTCTTT. It translates to CASTPPGGAYTEAFF.

This chain uses TRBV15 with TRBJ1-3; tentative D call: TRBD1 (5 bases). The CDR3 has 16 residues. V shed 2 bases and J shed 4 bases, with 15 bases lying between them. Germline loops: CDR1 LNHNV, CDR2 YYDKDF (reference sequence). CDR3 in DNA: TGTGCCACCAGCAGATCCCGGGACCCGGCCGGAAACACCATATATTTT. Amino acid sequence: CATSRSRDPAGNTIYF.

The gene calls are TRBV7-2 and TRBJ2-7; D is perhaps TRBD1 or TRBD2 (6 bases each). Trimming pared 5 bases from V and 5 bases from J, leaving 19 bases between. The CDR3 runs 15 residues. The germline V gene has CDR1 SGHTA and CDR2 FQGNSA. The CDR3 DNA sequence: TGTGCCAGCAGCCTCTCGAGGGGGGTTCTTGACGAGCAGTACTTC. Protein sequence: CASSLSRGVLDEQYF.

The chain couples TRBV28 to TRBJ2-3, with D possibly TRBD2 on 6 matching bases. From germline, CDR1 is MDHEN and CDR2 SYDVKM. The CDR3 length is 14 residues. V was clipped by 5 bases and J by 4 bases, with 13 bases between them. The CDR3 DNA reads TGTGCCAGCAGTCGTCGGGACTTCCCAGATACGCAGTATTTT. Its protein product is CASSRRDFPDTQYF.

V gene TRBV7-9 combines with J gene TRBJ2-3; D uncertain. The CDR3 has 12 amino acids. CDR1 is SEHNR, CDR2 FQNEAQ, per germline (reference sequence). Trimming pared 4 bases from V and 4 bases from J, leaving 6 bases between. Here the CDR3 DNA reads TGTGCCAGCAGCTCATACCCAGATACGCAGTATTTT. Amino acids: CASSSYPDTQYF.

This clone has more than one count but fewer than ten. The rearrangement uses TRBV11-1 and TRBJ2-4, with D tentatively TRBD1 (6 bases). CDR1 is SGHAT, CDR2 FQDESV, per germline (reference sequence). V shed 4 bases and J shed 5 bases, with 21 bases lying between them. The CDR3 runs to 17 residues. The CDR3: CASSSGRQQGYENIQYF. The CDR3 DNA sequence: TGTGCCAGCAGCTCGGGAAGACAGCAGGGGTATGAAAACATTCAGTACTTC.